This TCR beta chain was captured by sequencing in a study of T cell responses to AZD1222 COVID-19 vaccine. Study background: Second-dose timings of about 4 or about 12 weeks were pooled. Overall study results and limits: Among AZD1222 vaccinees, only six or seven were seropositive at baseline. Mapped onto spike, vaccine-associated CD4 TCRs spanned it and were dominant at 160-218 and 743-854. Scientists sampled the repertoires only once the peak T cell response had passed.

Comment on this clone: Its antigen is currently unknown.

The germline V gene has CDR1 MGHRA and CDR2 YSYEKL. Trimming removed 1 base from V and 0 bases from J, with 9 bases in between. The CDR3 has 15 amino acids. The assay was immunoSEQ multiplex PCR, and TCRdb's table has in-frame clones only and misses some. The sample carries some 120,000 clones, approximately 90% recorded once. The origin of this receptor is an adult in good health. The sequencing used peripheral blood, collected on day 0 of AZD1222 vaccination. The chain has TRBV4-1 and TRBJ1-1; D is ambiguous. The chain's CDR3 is CASSQVGIMNTEAFF. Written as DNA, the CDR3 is TGCGCCAGCAGCCAAGTGGGGATAATGAACACTGAAGCTTTCTTT.